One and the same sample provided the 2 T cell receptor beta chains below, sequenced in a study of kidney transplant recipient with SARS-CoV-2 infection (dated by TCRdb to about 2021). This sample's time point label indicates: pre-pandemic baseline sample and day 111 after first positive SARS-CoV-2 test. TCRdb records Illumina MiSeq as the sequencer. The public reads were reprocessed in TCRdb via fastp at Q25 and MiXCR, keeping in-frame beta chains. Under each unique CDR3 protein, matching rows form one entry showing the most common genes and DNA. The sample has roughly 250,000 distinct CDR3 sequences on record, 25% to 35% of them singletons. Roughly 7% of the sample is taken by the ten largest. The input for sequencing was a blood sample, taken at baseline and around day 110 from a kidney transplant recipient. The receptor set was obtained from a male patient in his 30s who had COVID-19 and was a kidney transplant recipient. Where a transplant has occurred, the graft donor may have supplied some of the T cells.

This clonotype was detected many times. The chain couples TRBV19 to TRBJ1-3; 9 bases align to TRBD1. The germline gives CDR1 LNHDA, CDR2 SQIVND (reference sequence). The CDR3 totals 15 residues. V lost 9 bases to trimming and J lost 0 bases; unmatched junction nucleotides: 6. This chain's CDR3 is CASNTGGLSGNTIYF. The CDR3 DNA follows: TGTGCCAGCAATACAGGGGGCCTCTCTGGAAACACCATATATTTT.

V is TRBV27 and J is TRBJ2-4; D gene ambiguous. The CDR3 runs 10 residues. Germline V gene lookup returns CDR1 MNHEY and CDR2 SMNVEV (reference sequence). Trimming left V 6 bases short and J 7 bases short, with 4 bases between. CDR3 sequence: CASRLNIQYF. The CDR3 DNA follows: TGTGCCAGCAGGCTGAACATTCAGTACTTC.